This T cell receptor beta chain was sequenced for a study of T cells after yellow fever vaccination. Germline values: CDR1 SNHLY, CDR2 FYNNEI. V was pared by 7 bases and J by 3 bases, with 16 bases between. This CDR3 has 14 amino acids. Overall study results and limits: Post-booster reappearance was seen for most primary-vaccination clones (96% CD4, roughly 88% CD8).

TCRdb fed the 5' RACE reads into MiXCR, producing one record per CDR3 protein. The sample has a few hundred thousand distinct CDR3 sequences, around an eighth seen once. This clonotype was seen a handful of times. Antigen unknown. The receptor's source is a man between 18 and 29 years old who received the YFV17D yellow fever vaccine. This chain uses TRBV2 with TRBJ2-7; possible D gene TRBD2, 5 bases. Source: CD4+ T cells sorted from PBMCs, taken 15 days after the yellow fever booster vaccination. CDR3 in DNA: TGTGCCAGCATATTCGAATCGGGAATCTACGAGCAGTACTTC. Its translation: CASIFESGIYEQYF.